One and the same sample provided the 31 T cell receptor beta chains below, sequenced in a study of blood T cell repertoires in COVID-19. Some clones are missing from TCRdb's copy, which holds only in-frame ones; the method was immunoSEQ multiplex PCR. The sample holds some 220,000 clones; around three quarters are singletons and the top ten take 7.2%. Sequencing input: peripheral blood. The receptors stem from a woman between 70 and 85 years old with acute or convalescent COVID-19.

The chain links TRBV7-8 to TRBJ2-1, with D unclear. Germline-derived CDR1 and CDR2 are SGHVS and FQNEAQ. The V end lost 1 base, the J end lost 0 bases, and 10 bases lay between the germline ends. This CDR3 is 16 amino acids long. DNA for the CDR3: TGTGCCAGCAGCTTAGTGATTCTCAGCTCCTACAATGAGCAGTTCTTC. Protein sequence: CASSLVILSSYNEQFF.

The chain employs TRBV4-2 and TRBJ1-2, with 12 bases aligning to TRBD1. CDR3 length: 16 amino acids. V shed 4 bases, J shed 7 bases, and the junction held 10 bases outside the gene matches. From germline, CDR1 is LGHNA and CDR2 YNFKEQ. The CDR3 reads CASSPGTGGVGGGYTF. DNA of the CDR3: TGTGCCAGCAGCCCGGGGACAGGGGGCGTGGGGGGTGGCTACACCTTC.

The rearrangement uses TRBV29-1 and TRBJ1-1, with 7 bases aligning to TRBD1. Germline values: CDR1 SQVTM, CDR2 ANQGSEA. The CDR3 sequence is 12 residues long. Trimming at V came to 2 bases and at J to 7 bases, leaving 4 bases not matched to a gene. In nucleotides, the CDR3 is TGCAGCGTTGAAAGGAACAGGGGTGAAGCTTTCTTT. It encodes CSVERNRGEAFF.

V and J are TRBV10-3 and TRBJ1-6; D is possibly TRBD1 (5 bases). Germline CDR1 and CDR2: ENHRY and SYGVKD. Trimming left V 7 bases short and J 10 bases short, with 11 bases between. The CDR3 extends over 12 amino acids. CDR3 protein: CAITTGDSPLHF. The CDR3 coding sequence is TGTGCCATCACTACAGGAGACTCACCCCTCCACTTT.

The chain recombines TRBV3-1 (or the pseudogene TRBV3-2) with TRBJ2-5; 9 nucleotides line up with TRBD2. Germline-derived CDR1 and CDR2 are LGHDT and YNNKEL (reference sequence). The CDR3 spans 14 residues. The V gene end was trimmed by 3 bases and the J gene end by 1 base; junction bases not matched to a gene: 0. This CDR3 is CASSQRGGQETQYF. The DNA of the CDR3 is TGTGCCAGCAGCCAGCGGGGGGGCCAAGAGACCCAGTACTTC.

This chain connects TRBV5-8 to TRBJ1-2; 7 nucleotides align to TRBD1. Germline V gene data show CDR1 as SGHTS and CDR2 as YDEGEE. V shed 4 bases and J 3 bases; nucleotides not matched to a gene: 9. The CDR3 consists of 15 residues. The CDR3 coding sequence is TGTGCCAGCAGCCCAGACGACAGGGCGGACTATGGCTACACCTTC. Its protein product is CASSPDDRADYGYTF.

The J gene is TRBJ2-1, the V gene TRBV3-1 (or the pseudogene TRBV3-2); D gene unclear. Germline V gene data show CDR1 as LGHDT and CDR2 as YNNKEL (reference sequence). This CDR3 contains 12 residues. The V gene lost 4 bases and the J gene lost 5 bases, with 6 bases spanning the gap. As DNA, the CDR3 is TGTGCCAGCAGCCGGCTCAACAATGAGCAGTTCTTC. It yields the protein CASSRLNNEQFF.

This chain's CDR3 is CSVVARGSSYNEQFF. CDR3 in DNA: TGCAGCGTTGTAGCGCGGGGGAGCTCCTACAATGAGCAGTTCTTC. This sequence joins TRBV29-1 and TRBJ2-1; 7 nucleotides agree with TRBD2. CDR3 size: 15 residues. Trimming took 4 bases from V and 0 from J; bases not matched to a gene: 6. Germline CDR1 and CDR2: SQVTM and ANQGSEA.

This clone was observed a single time. CDR3 region: CASSPRGANTEAFF. CDR3 sequence (DNA): TGTGCCAGCAGCCCACGGGGGGCGAACACTGAAGCTTTCTTT. The chain carries TRBV3-1 (or the pseudogene TRBV3-2) and TRBJ1-1, with D maybe TRBD1 (6 bases). The CDR3 totals 14 residues. V gave up 4 bases and J gave up 1 base, with 10 bases separating them. Germline lookup yields CDR1 LGHDT and CDR2 YNNKEL (reference sequence).

The chain links TRBV5-6 to TRBJ1-2; the match to TRBD1 covers 9 bases. This CDR3 region has 16 residues. The J segment lost 4 bases and the V segment lost 2 bases, leaving 9 bases of the junction unmatched. The germline V gene encodes CDR1 SGHDT and CDR2 YYEEEE. The CDR3 DNA reads as TGTGCCAGCAGCTTTCGAGGGGGACAGGGCGCCTATGGCTACACCTTC. It translates to CASSFRGGQGAYGYTF.

V gene TRBV9 combines with J gene TRBJ1-1; no firm D call. This CDR3 contains 12 residues. Germline V CDR1 and CDR2: SGDLS, YYNGEE. The germline V and J ends were trimmed by 6 bases and 11 bases, with 17 bases remaining between them. CDR3 sequence reads: CASIRLGVVAFF. In nucleotides, the CDR3 is TGTGCCAGCATCAGACTCGGGGTTGTGGCTTTCTTT.

About this clone: The junction departs from the called germline gene at one end, perhaps through a read error. This chain connects TRBV19 to TRBJ2-2; 7 positions agree with TRBD1. The CDR3 is 15 amino acids. Germline V lookup: CDR1 LNHDA, CDR2 SQIVND (reference sequence). CDR3 in amino acids: CASRGTDAKTGELFF. The DNA of the CDR3 is TGTGCCAGTAGAGGGACAGACGCGAAAACCGGGGAGCTGTTTTTT.

The gene calls are TRBV5-6 and TRBJ2-3, with D possibly TRBD2 on 5 matching bases. The V end was cut by 0 bases, the J end by 1 base, with 9 bases between. Looked up from germline, CDR1 is SGHDT and CDR2 is YYEEEE. There are 15 residues in the CDR3. The chain's CDR3 is CASSLGRTGTDTQYF. DNA for the CDR3: TGTGCCAGCAGCTTGGGCAGGACTGGCACAGATACGCAGTATTTT.

The chain combines TRBV20-1 with TRBJ2-1; 8 bases are shared with TRBD2. Losses at the gene ends were 5 bases for V and 9 bases for J; bases not matched to a gene: 3. The CDR3 consists of 11 residues. Per the germline V gene, CDR1 is DFQATT and CDR2 is SNEGSKA (reference sequence). CDR3 nucleotides: TGCAGTGCTCGGGGGGGCGGTGAGCAGTTCTTC. The encoded protein is CSARGGGEQFF.

This clone occurred a few times. The rearrangement joins TRBV3-1 (or the pseudogene TRBV3-2) to TRBJ2-3; 8 nucleotides match TRBD2. This CDR3 contains 17 residues. The V gene end was trimmed by 0 bases and the J gene end by 6 bases; junction bases not matched to a gene: 11. The germline V gene encodes CDR1 LGHDT and CDR2 YNNKEL (reference sequence). CDR3 loop: CASSQDRGLALRDTQYF. The CDR3 coding sequence is TGTGCCAGCAGCCAAGATCGAGGACTAGCCCTGAGGGATACGCAGTATTTT.

Only a few counts were recorded for this clone. The CDR3 DNA sequence: TGCGCCAGCAGCGAAACAGGGTCAACTAATGAAAAACTGTTTTTT. This sequence encodes CASSETGSTNEKLFF. The chain combines TRBV4-3 with TRBJ1-4; a weak D match, TRBD1 (6 bases). The CDR3 is made up of 15 amino acids. V gave up 5 bases and J gave up 0 bases, with 10 bases separating them. Germline CDR1 LGHNA, CDR2 YSLEER.

This clone was detected once. The chain has TRBV2 and TRBJ2-1; 7 bases match TRBD1. Germline V gene data show CDR1 as SNHLY and CDR2 as FYNNEI. V trimming: 9 bases; J trimming: 1 base; junction bases outside the gene matches: 6. The CDR3 consists of 14 residues. CDR3 bases: TGTGCCAGTTCGGGACAGCTTTCCTACAATGAGCAGTTCTTC. This encodes CASSGQLSYNEQFF.

This chain links TRBV6-6 with TRBJ1-5; the D gene is possibly TRBD1 (6 bases). The CDR3 runs to 15 residues. Trimming stripped 6 bases from V and 5 bases from J, with 17 bases between. Germline V gene data show CDR1 as MNHNY and CDR2 as SVGAGI (reference sequence). The CDR3 region is CASSYYRAEDQPQHF. The CDR3 region has the DNA TGTGCCAGCAGCTATTACAGGGCAGAAGATCAGCCCCAGCATTTT.

This clone was counted a single time. The genes are TRBV7-2 and TRBJ1-1; 7 bases align to TRBD1. The V and J ends lost 6 bases and 1 base, in that order; junction bases with no gene match: 8. The CDR3 totals 15 residues. CDR1 is SGHTA, CDR2 FQGNSA, per germline. CDR3 nucleotides: TGTGCCAGCAGGTTTCCCGGGACAGAGAACACTGAAGCTTTCTTT. Protein sequence: CASRFPGTENTEAFF. Variable domain in full (rest from reference TRBV7-2 and TRBJ1-1): GAGVSQSPSNKVTEKGKDVELRCDPISGHTALYWYRQSLGQGLEFLIYFQGNSAPDKSGLPSDRFSAERTGGSVSTLTIQRTQQEDSAVYLCASRFPGTENTEAFFGQGTRLTVV.

V usage is TRBV28 and J usage is TRBJ1-2, with D maybe TRBD1 (6 bases). The V and J ends lost 5 bases and 8 bases respectively, with 18 bases between them. The CDR3 runs 14 residues. Germline lookup yields CDR1 MDHEN and CDR2 SYDVKM. CDR3 nucleotide sequence: TGTGCCAGCAGTACGGACAGCCTGGTCGGGGGCTACACCTTC. Translated, it gives CASSTDSLVGGYTF.

The J gene is TRBJ2-3, the V gene TRBV5-1; the D is unclear. V gave up 5 bases and J gave up 5 bases, with 12 bases separating them. The CDR3 length is 13 residues. Germline V gene sequence: CDR1 SGHRS, CDR2 YFSETQ. For the CDR3, the DNA is TGCGCCAGCAGTTCAGCCGGCGGAGATACGCAGTATTTT. Its protein product is CASSSAGGDTQYF.

The V and J genes are TRBV5-8 and TRBJ2-5; a possible D gene is TRBD1 (8 bases). Trimming left V 3 bases short and J 5 bases short, with 14 bases between. The CDR3 loop spans 14 amino acids. The germline gives CDR1 SGHTS, CDR2 YDEGEE. The CDR3 sequence: CASSSGQGGETQYF. The CDR3 DNA reads TGTGCCAGCAGCTCCGGACAGGGAGGGGAGACCCAGTACTTC. The full variable domain, rest sourced from reference TRBV5-8 and TRBJ2-5, is EAGVTQSPTHLIKTRGQQATLRCSPISGHTSVYWYQQALGLGLQFLLWYDEGEERNRGNFPPRFSGRQFPNYSSELNVNALELEDSALYLCASSSGQGGETQYFGPGTRLLVL.

The chain recombines TRBV18 with TRBJ2-2, with a possible D match to TRBD1 (5 bases). The germline V gene has CDR1 KGHSH and CDR2 LQKENI. This CDR3 spans 16 amino acids. With 0 bases removed from V and 5 bases from J, the gap between germline ends came to 13 bases. For the CDR3, the DNA is TGTGCCAGCTCACCACCGTCCCAGGGTTGGACCGGGGAGCTGTTTTTT. This gives the protein CASSPPSQGWTGELFF.

The V gene is TRBV9, the J gene TRBJ2-1; the match to TRBD1 covers 8 bases. The CDR3 has 15 residues. Looked up from germline, CDR1 is SGDLS and CDR2 is YYNGEE. V lost 0 bases, J lost 2 bases, and 1 base stayed unmatched. The DNA of the CDR3 is TGTGCCAGCAGCGTAGGACAGGGGACCTACAATGAGCAGTTCTTC. This sequence encodes CASSVGQGTYNEQFF. The variable domain in full, with the rest retrieved from reference TRBV9 and TRBJ2-1, is DSGVTQTPKHLITATGQRVTLRCSPRSGDLSVYWYQQSLDQGLQFLIQYYNGEERAKGNILERFSAQQFPDLHSELNLSSLELGDSALYFCASSVGQGTYNEQFFGPGTRLTVL.

This chain joins TRBV5-6 and TRBJ2-6, with a tentative D call TRBD1 (6 bases). CDR1 SGHDT and CDR2 YYEEEE come from the germline V gene. This CDR3 contains 15 residues. V dropped 9 bases and J dropped 3 bases, with 16 bases sitting between them. The CDR3 nucleotides are TGTGCCACCGCGACAGGCGCCCTTGGGGCCAACGTCCTGACTTTC. Translated: CATATGALGANVLTF.

CDR3 loop: CASSIPRGELFF. DNA of the CDR3: TGTGCCAGTAGTATCCCCCGGGGGGAACTGTTTTTT. V gene TRBV19 combines with J gene TRBJ1-4; a possible D gene is TRBD1 (5 bases). This CDR3 has 12 residues. The germline gives CDR1 LNHDA, CDR2 SQIVND (reference sequence). Trimming took 3 bases from V and 12 from J, leaving 11 bases between them. Full variable domain (outside the CDR3, taken from reference TRBV19 and TRBJ1-4): DGGITQSPKYLFRKEGQNVTLSCEQNLNHDAMYWYRQDPGQGLRLIYYSQIVNDFQKGDIAEGYSVSREKKESFPLTVTSAQKNPTAFYLCASSIPRGELFFGSGTQLSVL.

This rearrangement joins TRBV19 to TRBJ2-2; 9 nucleotides align to TRBD1. The trim removed 5 bases at V and 5 bases at J, leaving 18 bases unmatched. The CDR3 sequence is 19 residues long. From germline, CDR1 is LNHDA and CDR2 SQIVND (reference sequence). The CDR3 loop is CASSQDGTGPARGTGELFF. The CDR3 DNA sequence: TGTGCCAGTAGTCAAGACGGGACAGGGCCCGCTCGGGGGACCGGGGAGCTGTTTTTT.

This chain joins TRBV5-1 and TRBJ2-2, with a weak D call TRBD2 (5 bases). Germline V CDR1 and CDR2: SGHRS, YFSETQ. V was shortened by 0 bases and J by 5 bases, with 8 bases between the two germline ends. The CDR3 loop spans 14 amino acids. The CDR3 spells CASSLGTGTGELFF. CDR3 bases: TGCGCCAGCAGCTTGGGGACGGGGACCGGGGAGCTGTTTTTT.

The chain uses TRBV14 and TRBJ2-5, with 9 bases fitting TRBD1. Trimming took 4 bases from V and 5 from J; bases not matched to a gene: 11. There are 16 residues in the CDR3. CDR1 and CDR2 from the germline V gene are SGHDN and FVKESK. CDR3 amino acids: CASSPLSGQGKETQYF. The CDR3 region has the DNA TGTGCCAGCAGCCCCCTCTCGGGACAGGGAAAGGAGACCCAGTACTTC. Full variable domain (remainder filled in from reference TRBV14 and TRBJ2-5): EAGVTQFPSHSVIEKGQTVTLRCDPISGHDNLYWYRRVMGKEIKFLLHFVKESKQDESGMPNNRFLAERTGGTYSTLKVQPAELEDSGVYFCASSPLSGQGKETQYFGPGTRLLVL.

In its sample, this clone was seen once. V usage is TRBV2 and J usage is TRBJ1-1; the D gene is possibly TRBD1 (6 bases). Germline CDR1 SNHLY, CDR2 FYNNEI. The V gene lost 7 bases and the J gene lost 0 bases, with 12 bases spanning the gap. The CDR3 spans 14 residues. The chain's CDR3 is CASTGGLVNTEAFF. The DNA for the CDR3 is TGTGCCAGCACGGGGGGGCTGGTGAACACTGAAGCTTTCTTT.

This clone showed up just a few times. The J gene is TRBJ1-4, the V gene TRBV6-1; no firm D call. Germline V gene sequence: CDR1 MNHNS, CDR2 SASEGT. Trimming shortened V by 0 bases and J by 4 bases, and 6 bases separated the two germline ends. The length of the CDR3 is 14 residues. DNA for the CDR3: TGTGCCAGCAGTGAAGCTTCACATAATGAAAAACTGTTTTTT. Amino acid sequence: CASSEASHNEKLFF.